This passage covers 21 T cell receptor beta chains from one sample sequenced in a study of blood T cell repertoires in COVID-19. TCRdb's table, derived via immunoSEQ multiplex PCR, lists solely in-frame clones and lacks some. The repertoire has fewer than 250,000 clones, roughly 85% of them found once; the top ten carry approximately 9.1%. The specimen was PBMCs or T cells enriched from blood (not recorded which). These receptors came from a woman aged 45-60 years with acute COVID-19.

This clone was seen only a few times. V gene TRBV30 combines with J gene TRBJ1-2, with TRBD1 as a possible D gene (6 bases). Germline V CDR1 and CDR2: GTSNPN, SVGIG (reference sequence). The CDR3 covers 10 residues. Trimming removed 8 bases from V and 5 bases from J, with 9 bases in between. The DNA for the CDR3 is TGTGCCGTCAGGGGTTATGGCTACACCTTC. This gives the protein CAVRGYGYTF.

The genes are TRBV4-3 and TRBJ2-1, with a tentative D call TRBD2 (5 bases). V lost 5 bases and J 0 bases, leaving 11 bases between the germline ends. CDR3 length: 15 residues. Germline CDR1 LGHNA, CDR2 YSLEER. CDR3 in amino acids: CASSSDYSSYNEQFF. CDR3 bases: TGCGCCAGCAGCTCAGACTACTCCTCCTACAATGAGCAGTTCTTC.

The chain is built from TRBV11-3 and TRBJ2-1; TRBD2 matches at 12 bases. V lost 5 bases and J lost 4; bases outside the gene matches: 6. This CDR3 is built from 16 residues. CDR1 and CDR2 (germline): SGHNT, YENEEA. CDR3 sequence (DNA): TGTGCCAGCAGCCCCACTGGACTAGCGGGGTACAATGAGCAGTTCTTC. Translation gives CASSPTGLAGYNEQFF.

The CDR3 DNA reads TGCAGCGTCGCGGCGGGGGGGCTTAACCGACTCTACAATGAGCAGTTCTTC. This sequence encodes CSVAAGGLNRLYNEQFF. V gene TRBV29-1 combines with J gene TRBJ2-1, with 9 bases that match TRBD2. Unmatched junction bases numbered 15, after V lost 6 bases and J lost 3 bases. The CDR3 totals 17 residues. Germline-derived CDR1 and CDR2 are SQVTM and ANQGSEA.

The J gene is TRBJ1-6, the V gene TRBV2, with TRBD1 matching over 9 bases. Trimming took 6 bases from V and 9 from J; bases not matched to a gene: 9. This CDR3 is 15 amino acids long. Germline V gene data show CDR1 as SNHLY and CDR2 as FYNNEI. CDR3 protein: CASSSRGQGSSPLHF. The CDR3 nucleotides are TGTGCCAGCAGCTCGCGGGGACAGGGAAGTTCACCCCTCCACTTT.

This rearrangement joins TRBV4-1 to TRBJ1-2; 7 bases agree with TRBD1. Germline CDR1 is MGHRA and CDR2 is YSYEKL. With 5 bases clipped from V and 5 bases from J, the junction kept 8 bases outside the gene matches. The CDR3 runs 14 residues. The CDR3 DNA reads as TGCGCCAGCAGCGGCCGGGACAGCAATTATGGCTACACCTTC. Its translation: CASSGRDSNYGYTF.

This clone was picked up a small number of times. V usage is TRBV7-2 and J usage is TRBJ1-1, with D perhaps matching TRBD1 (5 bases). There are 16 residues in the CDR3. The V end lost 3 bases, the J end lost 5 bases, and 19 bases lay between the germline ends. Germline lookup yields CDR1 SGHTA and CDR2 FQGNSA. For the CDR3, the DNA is TGTGCCAGCAGCTTCCTACGGAGGGGTGGAGAAACTGAAGCTTTCTTT. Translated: CASSFLRRGGETEAFF. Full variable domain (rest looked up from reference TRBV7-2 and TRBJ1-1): GAGVSQSPSNKVTEKGKDVELRCDPISGHTALYWYRQSLGQGLEFLIYFQGNSAPDKSGLPSDRFSAERTGGSVSTLTIQRTQQEDSAVYLCASSFLRRGGETEAFFGQGTRLTVV.

CDR3 bases: TGTGCCAGCAGCCCAAATTCCCGGGGCTCCTACGAGCAGTACTTC. This translates into CASSPNSRGSYEQYF. The rearrangement uses TRBV3-1 (or the pseudogene TRBV3-2) and TRBJ2-7; possibly TRBD2 for D (5 bases). Trimming removed 4 bases from V and 0 bases from J, with 13 bases in between. The CDR3 has 15 amino acids. In germline, CDR1 is LGHDT, CDR2 YNNKEL (reference sequence).

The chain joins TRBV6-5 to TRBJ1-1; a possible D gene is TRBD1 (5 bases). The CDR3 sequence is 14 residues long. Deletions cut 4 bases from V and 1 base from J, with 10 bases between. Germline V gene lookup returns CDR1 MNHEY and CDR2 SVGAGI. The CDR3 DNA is TGTGCCAGCAGTTTAGGACAAGCGAACACTGAAGCTTTCTTT. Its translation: CASSLGQANTEAFF.

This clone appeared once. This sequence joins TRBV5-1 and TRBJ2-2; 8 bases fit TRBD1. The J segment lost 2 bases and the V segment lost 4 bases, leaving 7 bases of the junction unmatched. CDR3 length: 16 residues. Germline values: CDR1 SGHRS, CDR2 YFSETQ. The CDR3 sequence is CASSPNGQGNTGELFF. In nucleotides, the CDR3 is TGCGCCAGCAGCCCTAACGGACAGGGAAACACCGGGGAGCTGTTTTTT.

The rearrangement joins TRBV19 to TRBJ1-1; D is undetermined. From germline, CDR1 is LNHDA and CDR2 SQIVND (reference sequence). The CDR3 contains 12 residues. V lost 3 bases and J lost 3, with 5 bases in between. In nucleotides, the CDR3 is TGTGCCAGTAGTATCGGGTACACTGAAGCTTTCTTT. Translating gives CASSIGYTEAFF.

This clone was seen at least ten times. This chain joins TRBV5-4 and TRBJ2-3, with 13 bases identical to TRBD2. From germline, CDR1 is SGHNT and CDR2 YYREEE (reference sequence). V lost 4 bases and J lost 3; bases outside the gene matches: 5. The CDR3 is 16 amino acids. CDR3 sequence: CASSTTSGGATDTQYF. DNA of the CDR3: TGTGCCAGCAGCACAACTAGCGGGGGGGCAACAGATACGCAGTATTTT.

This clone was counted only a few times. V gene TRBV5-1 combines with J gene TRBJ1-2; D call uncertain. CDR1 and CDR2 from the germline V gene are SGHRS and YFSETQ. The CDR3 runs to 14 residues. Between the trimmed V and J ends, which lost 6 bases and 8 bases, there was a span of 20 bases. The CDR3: CASILNPDLGGYTF. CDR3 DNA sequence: TGCGCCAGCATCCTGAATCCGGACTTGGGAGGCTACACCTTC.

The CDR3 DNA reads as TGTGCCAGCAGCCCACGCGCTTTAGTGAACACTGAAGCTTTCTTT. Translated: CASSPRALVNTEAFF. The chain joins TRBV14 to TRBJ1-1; D gene unclear. The germline V and J ends were trimmed by 4 bases and 0 bases, with 12 bases remaining between them. CDR3 size: 15 residues. Germline CDR1 and CDR2: SGHDN and FVKESK.

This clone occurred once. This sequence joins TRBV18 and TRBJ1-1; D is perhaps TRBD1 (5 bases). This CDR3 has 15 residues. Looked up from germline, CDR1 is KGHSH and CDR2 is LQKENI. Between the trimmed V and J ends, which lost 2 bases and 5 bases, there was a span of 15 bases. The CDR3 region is CASSPENGGRTEAFF. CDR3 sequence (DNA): TGTGCCAGCTCACCAGAGAACGGGGGGAGAACTGAAGCTTTCTTT. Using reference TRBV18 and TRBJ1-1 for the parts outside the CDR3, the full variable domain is NAGVMQNPRHLVRRRGQEARLRCSPMKGHSHVYWYRQLPEEGLKFMVYLQKENIIDESGMPKERFSAEFPKEGPSILRIQQVVRGDSAAYFCASSPENGGRTEAFFGQGTRLTVV.

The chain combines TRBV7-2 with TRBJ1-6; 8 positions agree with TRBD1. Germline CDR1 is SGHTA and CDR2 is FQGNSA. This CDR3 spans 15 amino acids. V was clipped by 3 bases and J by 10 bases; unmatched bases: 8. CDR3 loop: CASSLKQGENSPLHF. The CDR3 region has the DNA TGTGCCAGCAGCTTGAAACAGGGGGAAAACTCACCCCTCCACTTT.

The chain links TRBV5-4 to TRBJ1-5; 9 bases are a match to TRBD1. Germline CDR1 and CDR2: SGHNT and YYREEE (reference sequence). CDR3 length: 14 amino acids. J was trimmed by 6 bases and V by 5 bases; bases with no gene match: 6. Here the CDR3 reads CASSLDRGGQPQHF. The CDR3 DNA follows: TGTGCCAGCAGTCTGGACAGGGGAGGTCAGCCCCAGCATTTT.

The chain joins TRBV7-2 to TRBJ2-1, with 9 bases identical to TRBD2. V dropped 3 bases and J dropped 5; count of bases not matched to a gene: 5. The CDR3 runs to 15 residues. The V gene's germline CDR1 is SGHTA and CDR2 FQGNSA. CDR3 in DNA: TGTGCCAGCAGCTTTGGGCGGGGGGGAAACAATGAGCAGTTCTTC. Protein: CASSFGRGGNNEQFF.

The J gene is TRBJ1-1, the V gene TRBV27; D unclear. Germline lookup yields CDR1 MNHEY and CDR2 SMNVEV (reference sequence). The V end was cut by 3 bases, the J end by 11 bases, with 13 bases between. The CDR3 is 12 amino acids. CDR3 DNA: TGTGCCAGCAGTTTCCTAGGAGGCGAGGCTTTCTTT. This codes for CASSFLGGEAFF.

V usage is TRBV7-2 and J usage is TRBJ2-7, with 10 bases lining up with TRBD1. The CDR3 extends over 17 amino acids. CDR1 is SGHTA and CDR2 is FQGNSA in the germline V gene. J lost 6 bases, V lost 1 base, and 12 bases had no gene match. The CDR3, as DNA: TGTGCCAGCAGCTTAGTTTCGGGACAGGGGTTGGCTGGCGAGCAGTACTTC. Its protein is CASSLVSGQGLAGEQYF.

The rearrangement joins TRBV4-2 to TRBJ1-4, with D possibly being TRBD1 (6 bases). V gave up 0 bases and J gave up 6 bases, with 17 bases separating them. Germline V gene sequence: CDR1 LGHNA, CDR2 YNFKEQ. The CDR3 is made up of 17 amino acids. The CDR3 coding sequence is TGTGCCAGCAGCCAAGATCAAAGCAGGGGTTTAGATGAAAAACTGTTTTTT. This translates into CASSQDQSRGLDEKLFF.